These 6 T cell receptor beta chains came from one sample sequenced in a study of shared clonotypes between healthy human individuals. Measured with immunoSEQ multiplex PCR; TCRdb has only the in-frame clones, and not every one. The table records about 2,500,000 clones, more than 90% of them present only once. Sequenced: naive CD4+ T cells sorted from blood. Sample subset: CD45RA+ positively selected. Source of these receptors: a man between 18 and 29 years old in good health.

In the case of this clone: This sample includes further DNA sequences coding for the same CDR3. The chain links TRBV5-1 to TRBJ1-2; TRBD1 matches 8 bases. Looked up from germline, CDR1 is SGHRS and CDR2 is YFSETQ. This CDR3 has 13 amino acids. With V trimmed by 4 bases and J by 8 bases, 7 bases remained unmatched. The CDR3 sequence is CASSPGQGYGYTF. CDR3 nucleotide sequence: TGCGCCAGCAGCCCAGGACAGGGTTACGGCTACACCTTC.

For this clone: At the DNA level, this CDR3 is encoded by other sequences in the same sample as well. The chain uses TRBV5-4 and TRBJ2-6; either TRBD1 or TRBD2 may fit D (7 bases each). V shed 4 bases and J shed 2 bases, with 10 bases lying between them. CDR3 length: 15 amino acids. From germline, CDR1 is SGHNT and CDR2 YYREEE (reference sequence). CDR3 DNA sequence: TGTGCCAGCAGCCCAGGGGGGGCTGGGGCCAACGTCCTGACTTTC. Its protein is CASSPGGAGANVLTF.

The rearrangement joins TRBV28 to TRBJ2-7; a possible D gene is TRBD1 (5 bases). The CDR3 is 14 residues long. Per the germline V gene, CDR1 is MDHEN and CDR2 is SYDVKM. The V gene lost 1 base and the J gene lost 4 bases, with 11 bases spanning the gap. Here the CDR3 DNA reads TGTGCCAGCAGTTTATCAGGGCAGAGTTACGAGCAGTACTTC. It translates to CASSLSGQSYEQYF.

The V gene is TRBV7-2, the J gene TRBJ2-7, with 7 bases lining up with TRBD2. The CDR3 is 14 amino acids. Trimming took 3 bases from V and 3 from J; bases not matched to a gene: 5. Looked up from germline, CDR1 is SGHTA and CDR2 is FQGNSA. CDR3 in amino acids: CASSFGGTGYEQYF. Here the CDR3 DNA reads TGTGCCAGCAGCTTCGGGGGGACGGGCTACGAGCAGTACTTC.

This chain joins TRBV6-5 and TRBJ2-7; D is possibly TRBD1 or TRBD2 (5 bases each). V was pared by 2 bases and J by 1 base, with 12 bases between. The CDR3 sequence is 15 residues long. Germline V gives CDR1 MNHEY, CDR2 SVGAGI. CDR3 region: CASSYGATGSYEQYF. DNA for the CDR3: TGTGCCAGCAGTTACGGGGCGACGGGATCCTACGAGCAGTACTTC.

The rearrangement joins TRBV5-4 to TRBJ2-1, with 7 bases lining up with TRBD2. The V and J ends lost 3 bases and 3 bases, in that order; junction bases with no gene match: 12. The CDR3 totals 17 residues. Germline lookup yields CDR1 SGHNT and CDR2 YYREEE (reference sequence). DNA of the CDR3: TGTGCCAGCAGCTCCCCCCCCTGGCGGGAGCTCTACAATGAGCAGTTCTTC. It specifies CASSSPPWRELYNEQFF.